Following are 10 T cell receptor beta chains from one sample sequenced in a study of blood T cell repertoires in COVID-19. Assay: immunoSEQ multiplex PCR; the TCRdb copy retains only in-frame clones and omits some. The table has about 63,000 clones, roughly 78% seen once. Source material: peripheral blood. These receptors were obtained from a human donor in a cohort sampled during active COVID-19.

The chain uses TRBV4-3 and TRBJ2-3, with TRBD1 as a possible D gene (5 bases). Deletions cut 0 bases from V and 9 bases from J, with 13 bases between. This CDR3 spans 14 amino acids. Looked up from germline, CDR1 is LGHNA and CDR2 is YSLEER. CDR3: CASSQDQGLWTQYF. DNA for the CDR3: TGCGCCAGCAGCCAAGACCAGGGCTTGTGGACGCAGTATTTT.

The chain employs TRBV4-1 and TRBJ2-3, with 12 bases aligning to TRBD2. The CDR3 has 16 residues. Germline V gene data show CDR1 as MGHRA and CDR2 as YSYEKL. The ends lost 5 bases at V and 5 bases at J; junction bases unmatched: 8. In DNA, the CDR3 is TGCGCCAGCAGCTATCTACGACTAGCGGGAGAAGATACGCAGTATTTT. Its translation: CASSYLRLAGEDTQYF.

This clone has only one observation. The V and J genes are TRBV12-2 and TRBJ1-6; the DNA was not compared with TRBD1, the D call given in the table. TRBV12-2 is a pseudogene segment. The CDR3 is 16 residues long. CDR3 bases: TGTGCAAGTCGCCTGCCCGACAGGGGGGACAATTCACCCCTCCACTTT. Translated: CASRLPDRGDNSPLHF.

The chain joins TRBV3-1 (or the pseudogene TRBV3-2) to TRBJ2-1; D possibly corresponds to TRBD1 (7 bases). Per germline, CDR1 LGHDT and CDR2 YNNKEL (reference sequence). The CDR3 sequence is 16 residues long. V lost 2 bases and J 6 bases, leaving 17 bases between the germline ends. In nucleotides, the CDR3 is TGTGCCAGCAGCCAATACGGGACTGAGGGGGCCAATGAGCAGTTCTTC. Translation: CASSQYGTEGANEQFF.

The V and J genes are TRBV19 and TRBJ2-5; D is unresolved. Germline assignment: CDR1 LNHDA and CDR2 SQIVND (reference sequence). The germline V and J ends were trimmed by 3 bases and 4 bases, with 9 bases remaining between them. The CDR3 consists of 13 residues. CDR3 region: CASSMVPGETQYF. The CDR3 region has the DNA TGTGCCAGTAGTATGGTTCCGGGAGAGACCCAGTACTTC.

The chain carries TRBV18 and TRBJ2-7; tentatively, D is TRBD1 (5 bases). V was clipped by 2 bases and J by 5 bases, with 13 bases between them. The germline V gene encodes CDR1 KGHSH and CDR2 LQKENI. The CDR3 length is 14 residues. The CDR3 DNA is TGTGCCAGCTCACCAGGCAGGGTTGAGAACGAGCAGTACTTC. It translates to CASSPGRVENEQYF.

The rearrangement links TRBV5-1 to TRBJ2-7; 8 nucleotides agree with TRBD1. CDR1 SGHRS and CDR2 YFSETQ come from the germline V gene. This CDR3 region has 15 residues. V dropped 4 bases and J dropped 0; count of bases not matched to a gene: 6. In DNA form, the CDR3 reads TGCGCCAGCAGCCGGGGGACAGGCGACTCCTACGAGCAGTACTTC. This sequence encodes CASSRGTGDSYEQYF.

The chain links TRBV7-3 to TRBJ2-1; tentative D call: TRBD2 (5 bases). The CDR3 sequence is 14 residues long. V was pared by 3 bases and J by 6 bases, with 12 bases between. CDR1 is SGHTA and CDR2 is FQGTGA in the germline V gene. In DNA, the CDR3 is TGTGCCAGCAGCTTGGACTGGTCTCGCAATGAGCAGTTCTTC. This translates into CASSLDWSRNEQFF. Drawing the rest from reference TRBV7-3 and TRBJ2-1, the complete variable domain is GAGVSQTPSNKVTEKGKYVELRCDPISGHTALYWYRQSLGQGPEFLIYFQGTGAADDSGLPNDRFFAVRPEGSVSTLKIQRTERGDSAVYLCASSLDWSRNEQFFGPGTRLTVL.

The chain recombines TRBV7-8 with TRBJ2-1; D unclear. Trimming removed 0 bases at V and 1 base at J, with 7 bases between. This CDR3 region has 15 residues. Germline V gene sequence: CDR1 SGHVS, CDR2 FQNEAQ. CDR3 in DNA: TGTGCCAGCAGCTTAGCTGGGCTTTCCTACAATGAGCAGTTCTTC. Its translation is CASSLAGLSYNEQFF. Drawing the rest from reference TRBV7-8 and TRBJ2-1, the complete variable domain is GAGVSQSPRYKVAKRGQDVALRCDPISGHVSLFWYQQALGQGPEFLTYFQNEAQLDKSGLPSDRFFAERPEGSVSTLKIQRTQQEDSAVYLCASSLAGLSYNEQFFGPGTRLTVL.

The V and J genes are TRBV9 and TRBJ2-7, with 10 bases lining up with TRBD1. The length of the CDR3 is 16 residues. V was clipped by 4 bases and J by 4 bases; unmatched bases: 11. CDR1 and CDR2 (germline): SGDLS, YYNGEE. CDR3 loop: CASSPLPGQGEYEQYF. DNA of the CDR3: TGTGCCAGCAGCCCCCTCCCCGGACAGGGGGAGTACGAGCAGTACTTC.